The clone carrying this T cell receptor (beta chain) was picked up one time. Its antigen is unidentified. An end of the junction does not agree with germline; a read error may underlie this. RNA isolated from unsorted whole blood supplied the blood RNA, with germline DNA also extracted. Presurgery, four milliliters of peripheral blood were collected. The data originate from a study of tumor-infiltrating lymphocytes in primary liver carcinoma. Study-wide background: There were tumors of stage T1-T3 N0M0, each 4.2 to 10 cm across.

Findings of the study overall: With p = 0.039, the top-250-clone fraction in tumors significantly exceeded that in blood. Bulk, unsorted sampling meant CD4+ and CD8+ repertoires went uncompared.

The length of the CDR3 is 14 residues. Germline V CDR1 and CDR2: SGHAT, FQDESV (reference sequence). A constant-region primer served to make TCR beta cDNA from about 530 ng total RNA. Generation of the TCR beta libraries relied on three nested multiplex PCR rounds using slightly modified ARM-PCR. For around 10 cycles apiece, the opening two PCR rounds ran with TRBV1-TRBV30 forward primers and a C-beta reverse primer. In TCRdb, the multiplex PCR reads were re-called with MiXCR into one record per CDR3 protein. The data contain over 250,000 distinct CDR3 sequences, 50% to 60% of them singletons. V usage is TRBV11-1 and J usage is TRBJ2-3; D is ambiguous. Sample: peripheral blood. The sequence came from a woman aged 30 to 39 with primary liver carcinoma and hepatitis B virus infection. The CDR3 DNA is TGTGCCTGCAGCGCCAGCACTATCACAGATACGCAGTATTTT. Translated, it gives CACSASTITDTQYF.